These 13 T cell receptor beta chains originate from one sample sequenced in a study of T cells in Graves' hyperthyroidism and ophthalmopathy. TCR beta CDR3 regions were amplified from RNA. HTBI primers were the set used in a first-round RT-PCR of the TCR CDR3. TCRdb analysed the multiplex PCR reads with MiXCR anew, one entry per CDR3 protein. The sample consists of about 59,000 distinct CDR3 sequences, roughly 50% of them appearing once. Sequenced sample: blood. The receptors stem from a woman aged 55-70 years with Graves' ophthalmopathy.

The rearrangement joins TRBV7-2 to TRBJ1-3, with 10 bases fitting TRBD1. Germline CDR1 reads SGHTA; CDR2 reads FQGNSA. V lost 3 bases, J lost 8 bases, and 1 base stayed unmatched. The CDR3 has 13 residues. For the CDR3, the DNA is TGTGCCAGCAGCTTGGACAGGGGGTACACCATATATTTT. Amino acid sequence: CASSLDRGYTIYF.

Concerning this clonotype: The DNA is omitted, as the CDR3 cannot be located on it reliably, and the CDR3 follows TCRdb's listing. The J gene is TRBJ2-7, the V gene TRBV7-8; TRBD1, the table's D call, lacks a check against the DNA. In germline, CDR1 is SGHVS, CDR2 FQNEAQ. The CDR3 is 20 amino acids in total, end residues counted. This CDR3 is CASSIYLCSGGQGEGYEQYF.

The chain's CDR3 is CAWSPRDRPNTGELFF. In nucleotides, the CDR3 is TGTGCCTGGAGTCCCCGGGACAGGCCGAACACCGGGGAGCTGTTTTTT. The gene calls are TRBV30 and TRBJ2-2, with TRBD1 matching over 8 bases. V was clipped by 2 bases and J by 0 bases; unmatched bases: 5. In germline, CDR1 is GTSNPN, CDR2 SVGIG (reference sequence). The CDR3 spans 16 residues. The whole variable domain, filled in from reference TRBV30 and TRBJ2-2, reads SQTIHQWPATLVQPVGSPLSLECTVEGTSNPNLYWYRQAAGRGLQLLFYSVGIGQISSEVPQNLSASRPQDRQFILSSKKLLLSDSGFYLCAWSPRDRPNTGELFFGEGSRLTVL.

This clonotype has more than one count but fewer than ten. V gene TRBV20-1 combines with J gene TRBJ1-5, with D maybe TRBD1 (6 bases). There are 14 residues in the CDR3. V was cut by 6 bases and J by 14 bases, with 26 bases left in between. Germline-derived CDR1 and CDR2 are DFQATT and SNEGSKA (reference sequence). The CDR3: CSAKTGTRASDEHF. The CDR3 DNA sequence: TGCAGTGCAAAAACAGGGACCCGGGCAAGCGACGAGCATTTT.

This clonotype came up many times. This chain joins TRBV5-5 and TRBJ2-7; tentative D call: TRBD1 (5 bases). The CDR3 contains 16 residues. V lost 0 bases to trimming and J lost 1 base, with 14 bases between them. Germline CDR1 reads SGHKS; CDR2 reads YYEKEE (reference sequence). CDR3 DNA: TGTGCCAGCAGCTTGGATGCAAATAGGGGTTCCTACGAGCAGTACTTC. Translation gives CASSLDANRGSYEQYF.

Many counts were recorded for this clonotype. V gene TRBV4-3 combines with J gene TRBJ2-3; D is perhaps TRBD1 or TRBD2 (7 bases each). Per germline, CDR1 LGHNA and CDR2 YSLEER. Between the trimmed V and J ends, which lost 0 bases and 6 bases, there was a span of 13 bases. The length of the CDR3 is 15 residues. CDR3 residues: CASSQDPQGGDTQYF. The CDR3 DNA sequence: TGCGCCAGCAGCCAAGATCCCCAGGGGGGGGATACGCAGTATTTT.

This clonotype was picked up many times. This chain connects TRBV6-2 or TRBV6-3 to TRBJ2-7, with 7 bases aligning to TRBD1. Germline V gives CDR1 MNHEY, CDR2 SVGEGT. V shed 6 bases and J 10 bases; nucleotides not matched to a gene: 6. The CDR3 has 11 residues. Written as DNA, the CDR3 is TGTGCCAGCAGCCGAGGACAGGCTCAGTACTTC. The encoded protein is CASSRGQAQYF.

As regards this clonotype: Given the absence of the conserved phenylalanine or tryptophan at the CDR3 end, a read error is likely. No DNA is shown, since the ends of the CDR3 on it are uncertain; the CDR3 is the one TCRdb lists. The CDR3 spells CASSAEGG. The chain has TRBV6-4 and TRBJ2-1; TRBD1 was called by the table and not checked on the DNA. The CDR3 length equals 8 residues, ends included. Germline lookup yields CDR1 MRHNA and CDR2 SNTAGT.

This clonotype was counted only a few times. V is TRBV10-3 and J is TRBJ1-3; D is unresolved. This CDR3 is built from 17 residues. The germline V and J ends were trimmed by 4 bases and 0 bases, with 16 bases remaining between them. Germline V CDR1 and CDR2: ENHRY, SYGVKD. The CDR3 reads CAISGPGRLCSGNTIYF. CDR3 nucleotide sequence: TGTGCCATCAGTGGCCCTGGGAGGCTGTGCTCTGGAAACACCATATATTTT.

This clonotype was observed many times. CDR3: CSALLTSDPYEQYF. CDR3 in DNA: TGCAGTGCTCTCCTGACAAGCGACCCCTACGAGCAGTACTTC. This chain uses TRBV20-1 with TRBJ2-7; D ambiguous. V was trimmed by 5 bases and J by 2 bases, leaving 16 bases between them. The CDR3 is 14 residues long. Germline V gene data show CDR1 as DFQATT and CDR2 as SNEGSKA (reference sequence).

This chain joins TRBV6-2 or TRBV6-3 and TRBJ1-2; no clear D. Germline CDR1 is MNHEY and CDR2 is SVGEGT. V shed 10 bases and J shed 8 bases, with 17 bases lying between them. The CDR3 length is 12 residues. CDR3 nucleotides: TGTGCCACCACTGACGAGAGGACCGGCTACACCTTC. Its translation: CATTDERTGYTF.

The chain carries TRBV10-3 and TRBJ2-1; TRBD2 might be the D (7 bases). V was cut by 2 bases and J by 7 bases, with 9 bases left in between. Germline assignment: CDR1 ENHRY and CDR2 SYGVKD. CDR3 length: 13 residues. The CDR3 loop is CAISERGANEQFF. CDR3 DNA: TGTGCCATCAGTGAGCGGGGGGCGAATGAGCAGTTCTTC.

About this clonotype: The junction shows a germline mismatch at one end, possibly a read error. The V and J genes are TRBV5-1 and TRBJ1-4; TRBD1 agrees at 8 bases. This CDR3 spans 15 amino acids. Germline lookup yields CDR1 SGHRS and CDR2 YFSETQ. The CDR3 nucleotides read TGCGCCAACAGCCTGGGTCGGGCAGGGGGCGAAAAACTGTTTTTT. This translates into CANSLGRAGGEKLFF.